The next 27 T cell receptor beta chains were all read from a single sample in a study of blood T cell repertoires in COVID-19. Here immunoSEQ multiplex PCR was the method, and the copy in TCRdb shows in-frame clones only, minus some. The data show more than 95,000 clones, with over 85% seen just once and about 15% held by the top ten. Sequencing input: peripheral blood. All receptors come from a woman older than 75 in a cohort sampled during active COVID-19.

The chain links TRBV24-1 to TRBJ2-1; D call uncertain. This CDR3 spans 11 amino acids. Germline-derived CDR1 and CDR2 are KGHDR and SFDVKD. The ends were cut back, 6 bases at V and 8 bases at J, with 7 bases in the middle. CDR3 DNA: TGTGCCACCAGTTCTCCTTATGAGCAGTTCTTC. Translated, it gives CATSSPYEQFF.

This sequence joins TRBV5-1 and TRBJ1-2, with D hard to call. The CDR3 totals 13 residues. Germline assignment: CDR1 SGHRS and CDR2 YFSETQ. Deletions cut 1 base from V and 3 bases from J, with 7 bases between. The DNA for the CDR3 is TGCGCCAGCAGCTTGATGGCAGACTATGGCTACACCTTC. Its translation is CASSLMADYGYTF.

This sequence joins TRBV28 and TRBJ1-5; 7 bases align to TRBD1. The germline gives CDR1 MDHEN, CDR2 SYDVKM. With 5 bases clipped from V and 5 bases from J, the junction kept 12 bases outside the gene matches. The CDR3 totals 16 residues. The CDR3 reads CASSGRQGGFHQPQHF. CDR3 coding DNA: TGTGCCAGCAGTGGGCGTCAAGGGGGCTTTCATCAGCCCCAGCATTTT.

The rearrangement uses TRBV18 and TRBJ2-2, with a tentative D call TRBD1 (5 bases). Deletions cut 5 bases from V and 0 bases from J, with 7 bases between. Germline values: CDR1 KGHSH, CDR2 LQKENI. CDR3 length: 14 amino acids. CDR3 bases: TGTGCCAGCTCAGCGACAGCGAACACCGGGGAGCTGTTTTTT. Protein product: CASSATANTGELFF. The entire variable domain, with the rest obtained from reference TRBV18 and TRBJ2-2, is as follows: NAGVMQNPRHLVRRRGQEARLRCSPMKGHSHVYWYRQLPEEGLKFMVYLQKENIIDESGMPKERFSAEFPKEGPSILRIQQVVRGDSAAYFCASSATANTGELFFGEGSRLTVL.

The chain uses TRBV7-9 and TRBJ1-6; tentative D call: TRBD1 (6 bases). Germline V gene lookup returns CDR1 SEHNR and CDR2 FQNEAQ (reference sequence). V dropped 4 bases and J dropped 9 bases, with 13 bases sitting between them. This CDR3 has 14 residues. Here the CDR3 reads CASSSGGAGSPLHF. In nucleotides, the CDR3 is TGTGCCAGCAGCTCCGGGGGGGCGGGTTCACCCCTCCACTTT.

The DNA for the CDR3 is TGTGCCAGCAGCCAATTAAGGACAGGGGGGAACACTGAAGCTTTCTTT. Translating it yields CASSQLRTGGNTEAFF. V gene TRBV3-1 (or the pseudogene TRBV3-2) combines with J gene TRBJ1-1; 10 nucleotides match TRBD1. The CDR3 contains 16 residues. Germline V gene data show CDR1 as LGHDT and CDR2 as YNNKEL (reference sequence). With 2 bases clipped from V and 1 base from J, the junction kept 4 bases outside the gene matches.

A single count supports this clone. The chain employs TRBV11-2 and TRBJ2-1, with D perhaps matching TRBD1 (5 bases). The V gene's germline CDR1 is SGHAT and CDR2 FQNNGV. This CDR3 comprises 14 residues. V lost 5 bases and J lost 7, with 15 bases in between. CDR3 sequence reads: CASSTGLGVNEQFF. The CDR3 region has the DNA TGTGCCAGCAGCACCGGGCTAGGGGTAAATGAGCAGTTCTTC.

This sequence joins TRBV5-4 and TRBJ2-5, with 10 nucleotides matching TRBD2. The CDR3 is 17 amino acids. The V and J ends lost 0 bases and 5 bases, in that order; junction bases with no gene match: 10. CDR1 is SGHNT and CDR2 is YYREEE in the germline V gene (reference sequence). CDR3 DNA sequence: TGTGCCAGCAGCTTGGTTGGGAGCGGGGGGGCCTGGGAGACCCAGTACTTC. Protein sequence: CASSLVGSGGAWETQYF.

This chain uses TRBV7-8 with TRBJ1-6; D is unclear. Per germline, CDR1 SGHVS and CDR2 FQNEAQ. This CDR3 spans 18 amino acids. The V end was cut by 7 bases, the J end by 1 base, with 20 bases between. CDR3 region: CASTHRGGEGSYNSPLHF. The CDR3, as DNA: TGTGCCAGCACCCACCGGGGTGGGGAGGGATCCTATAATTCACCCCTCCACTTT.

The chain carries TRBV12-3 or TRBV12-4 and TRBJ2-4; perhaps TRBD2 as D (7 bases). This CDR3 is built from 13 residues. Trimming removed 6 bases from V and 9 bases from J, with 15 bases in between. In DNA, the CDR3 is TGTGCCAGCAGGAAGGGGGGGCAGAGCATTCAGTACTTC. It encodes CASRKGGQSIQYF.

The chain uses TRBV15 and TRBJ1-2; D uncertain. CDR3 size: 13 residues. CDR1 LNHNV and CDR2 YYDKDF come from the germline V gene (reference sequence). The V and J ends lost 1 base and 5 bases respectively, with 8 bases between them. The CDR3 here is CATSRVAGYGYTF. The CDR3 coding sequence is TGTGCCACCAGCAGAGTGGCAGGTTATGGCTACACCTTC.

The rearrangement uses TRBV18 and TRBJ1-5; 7 bases are a match to TRBD1. CDR1 is KGHSH and CDR2 is LQKENI in the germline V gene. This CDR3 has 18 amino acids. V shed 6 bases, J shed 0 bases, and the junction held 14 bases outside the gene matches. CDR3 in DNA: TGTGCCAGCTCGCCATCACGAACCGGGACAGCTAGCAATCAGCCCCAGCATTTT. Translating gives CASSPSRTGTASNQPQHF.

The chain carries TRBV3-1 (or the pseudogene TRBV3-2) and TRBJ2-1; no firm D call. The CDR3 has 13 amino acids. The germline V gene has CDR1 LGHDT and CDR2 YNNKEL (reference sequence). V dropped 6 bases and J dropped 6 bases, with 12 bases sitting between them. The CDR3: CASRTSLGNEQFF. The CDR3 bases are TGTGCCAGCAGGACTTCTCTAGGCAATGAGCAGTTCTTC.

The chain recombines TRBV28 with TRBJ1-4; D is possibly TRBD1 (5 bases). Germline assignment: CDR1 MDHEN and CDR2 SYDVKM. V was clipped by 5 bases and J by 7 bases, with 17 bases between them. CDR3 size: 15 residues. This CDR3 reads CASSPFTGIGEKLFF. Here the CDR3 DNA reads TGTGCCAGCAGTCCCTTTACAGGCATCGGTGAAAAACTGTTTTTT.

The chain carries TRBV2 and TRBJ2-1, with D possibly TRBD2 on 7 matching bases. CDR1 and CDR2 from the germline V gene are SNHLY and FYNNEI. Between the trimmed V and J ends, which lost 4 bases and 7 bases, there was a span of 14 bases. The CDR3 contains 14 residues. CDR3 sequence (DNA): TGTGCCAGCAGTGTTGGGGGGGCGAAAAATGAGCAGTTCTTC. This codes for CASSVGGAKNEQFF.

The gene calls are TRBV30 and TRBJ1-6; maybe TRBD1 (5 bases). Germline lookup yields CDR1 GTSNPN and CDR2 SVGIG (reference sequence). This CDR3 comprises 16 residues. Trimming removed 2 bases from V and 9 bases from J, with 20 bases in between. CDR3 DNA: TGTGCCTGGAGTTCCCAATACGGGGGGTCTGGTTCACCCCTCCACTTT. This translates into CAWSSQYGGSGSPLHF.

This chain joins TRBV6-1 and TRBJ2-2, with 8 bases identical to TRBD1. Germline CDR1 reads MNHNS; CDR2 reads SASEGT. Trimming removed 2 bases from V and 2 bases from J; junction bases left unmatched: 7. CDR3 length: 17 residues. The chain's CDR3 is CASSETSGGPNTGELFF. The CDR3 coding sequence is TGTGCCAGCAGTGAAACGTCAGGGGGCCCTAACACCGGGGAGCTGTTTTTT.

The chain employs TRBV12-3 or TRBV12-4 and TRBJ2-5, with D possibly matching TRBD1 (6 bases). With 5 bases removed from V and 1 base from J, the gap between germline ends came to 8 bases. The CDR3 extends over 13 amino acids. CDR3 DNA sequence: TGTGCCAGCAGTACAGGGACCCAAGAGACCCAGTACTTC. Residues: CASSTGTQETQYF.

This clone was found once. CDR3 region: CASSPQLGNTEAFF. CDR3 in DNA: TGTGCCAGCAGCCCCCAACTAGGGAATACTGAAGCTTTCTTT. J is TRBJ1-1 and V is TRBV11-2; D not resolved. This CDR3 is 14 amino acids long. V lost 5 bases to trimming and J lost 5 bases, with 15 bases between them. The germline V gene has CDR1 SGHAT and CDR2 FQNNGV.

The J gene is TRBJ2-3, the V gene TRBV4-2; the D is unclear. V was pared by 0 bases and J by 6 bases, with 10 bases between. Germline CDR1 reads LGHNA; CDR2 reads YNFKEQ. CDR3 length: 14 amino acids. The CDR3 sequence is CASSQDTARDTQYF. The CDR3 nucleotides are TGTGCCAGCAGCCAAGATACCGCGAGGGATACGCAGTATTTT.

The chain employs TRBV3-1 (or the pseudogene TRBV3-2) and TRBJ1-1, with D possibly being TRBD1 (6 bases). Germline V gene sequence: CDR1 LGHDT, CDR2 YNNKEL (reference sequence). This CDR3 spans 20 amino acids. V was pared by 3 bases and J by 5 bases, with 31 bases between. In nucleotides, the CDR3 is TGTGCCAGCAGCCAGAAGTTGGAACCGGGACATTACCTGGTGGGGACTGAAGCTTTCTTT. This gives the protein CASSQKLEPGHYLVGTEAFF.

This clone has only one observation. V and J are TRBV7-9 and TRBJ1-2; a weak D match, TRBD1 (5 bases). CDR1 is SEHNR, CDR2 FQNEAQ, per germline (reference sequence). Trimming left V 5 bases short and J 4 bases short, with 20 bases between. The CDR3 extends over 16 amino acids. CDR3: CASSRGIGAQSYGYTF. The CDR3 DNA reads TGTGCCAGCAGCCGGGGGATTGGGGCGCAGAGCTATGGCTACACCTTC.

The chain couples TRBV19 to TRBJ1-2; D might be TRBD1 (5 bases). Germline CDR1 LNHDA, CDR2 SQIVND (reference sequence). Trimming stripped 5 bases from V and 4 bases from J, with 14 bases between. CDR3 length: 14 residues. The CDR3 loop reads CASSGGDGPYGYTF. The CDR3 DNA sequence: TGTGCCAGTAGTGGGGGGGACGGCCCCTATGGCTACACCTTC.

The chain is built from TRBV12-3 or TRBV12-4 and TRBJ2-7; D unresolved. V gave up 1 base and J gave up 6 bases, with 10 bases separating them. CDR3 length: 13 residues. The CDR3 DNA reads as TGTGCCAGCAGTTTAGGGGCGAGCAGCGAGCAGTACTTC. Protein product: CASSLGASSEQYF.

The chain carries TRBV5-6 and TRBJ2-5; D call uncertain. CDR1 is SGHDT and CDR2 is YYEEEE in the germline V gene. The CDR3 contains 11 residues. With 4 bases removed from V and 4 bases from J, the gap between germline ends came to 5 bases. The CDR3, as DNA: TGTGCCAGCAGCCGCGGAGAGACCCAGTACTTC. Translation gives CASSRGETQYF.

This clone was detected only once. The V gene is TRBV2, the J gene TRBJ1-6, with a tentative D call TRBD1 (5 bases). CDR3 size: 14 residues. CDR1 is SNHLY, CDR2 FYNNEI, per germline. The V gene lost 11 bases and the J gene lost 10 bases, with 21 bases spanning the gap. The CDR3: CAGRVLGPQSPLHF. In DNA, the CDR3 is TGTGCCGGTAGGGTACTGGGGCCGCAATCACCCCTCCACTTT.

This clone was counted only a few times. Written as DNA, the CDR3 is TGTGCCAGTAGTATCGGCGGCGTCCTTAGCAATCAGCCCCAGCATTTT. Its protein product is CASSIGGVLSNQPQHF. The chain employs TRBV19 and TRBJ1-5; unclear D gene. The length of the CDR3 is 16 residues. Germline loops: CDR1 LNHDA, CDR2 SQIVND (reference sequence). V lost 3 bases to trimming and J lost 0 bases, with 12 bases between them.